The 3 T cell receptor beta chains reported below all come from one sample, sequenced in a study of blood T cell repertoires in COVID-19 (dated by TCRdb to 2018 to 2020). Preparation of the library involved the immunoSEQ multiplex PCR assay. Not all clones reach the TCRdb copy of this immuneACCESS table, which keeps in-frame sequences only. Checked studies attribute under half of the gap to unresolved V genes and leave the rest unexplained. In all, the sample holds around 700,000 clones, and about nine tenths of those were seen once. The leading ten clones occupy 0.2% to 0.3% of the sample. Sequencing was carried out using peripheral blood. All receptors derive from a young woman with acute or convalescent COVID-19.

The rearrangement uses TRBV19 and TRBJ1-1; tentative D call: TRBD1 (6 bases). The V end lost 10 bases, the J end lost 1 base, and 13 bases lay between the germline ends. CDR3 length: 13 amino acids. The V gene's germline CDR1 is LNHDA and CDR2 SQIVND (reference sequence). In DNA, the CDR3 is TGTGCCACCAAAGGGACAAAGAACACTGAAGCTTTCTTT. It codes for CATKGTKNTEAFF.

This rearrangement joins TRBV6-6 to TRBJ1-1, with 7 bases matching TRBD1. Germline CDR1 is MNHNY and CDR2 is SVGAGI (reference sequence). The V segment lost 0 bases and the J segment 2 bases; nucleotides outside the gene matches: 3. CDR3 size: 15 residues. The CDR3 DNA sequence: TGTGCCAGCAGTTACTCGGACAGGCCTAACACTGAAGCTTTCTTT. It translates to CASSYSDRPNTEAFF.

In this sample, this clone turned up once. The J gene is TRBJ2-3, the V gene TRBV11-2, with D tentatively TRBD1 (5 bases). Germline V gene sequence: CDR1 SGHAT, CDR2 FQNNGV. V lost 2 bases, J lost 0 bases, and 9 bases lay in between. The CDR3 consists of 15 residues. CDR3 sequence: CASSLRGISTDTQYF. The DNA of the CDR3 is TGTGCCAGCAGCTTAAGGGGAATAAGCACAGATACGCAGTATTTT.